This T cell receptor (beta chain) was retrieved from a study of T cells in Graves' hyperthyroidism and ophthalmopathy. About the study: Pretreatment peripheral blood was obtained at initial diagnosis.

This clonotype showed up many times. Using RNA transcripts as the source, TCR beta CDR3 regions were amplified. First-round RT-PCR with HTBI primers amplified the TCR CDR3 region. TCRdb processed the multiplex PCR reads anew with MiXCR; each CDR3 protein has one entry. The sample has 550,000 to 600,000 distinct CDR3 sequences, over 15% seen once. V trimming: 8 bases; J trimming: 5 bases; junction bases outside the gene matches: 12. Germline V gives CDR1 SGHAT, CDR2 FQNNGV. The CDR3 is 15 amino acids. The V and J genes are TRBV11-2 and TRBJ1-2, with 9 bases matching TRBD1. Sequencing was carried out using blood. The clonotype originates from a woman between 18 and 29 years old with Graves' hyperthyroidism. CDR3 in amino acids: CASASELGQGYGYTF. The CDR3 coding sequence is TGTGCCAGCGCCTCAGAGTTGGGACAGGGATATGGCTACACCTTC. The complete variable domain, with remaining parts taken from reference TRBV11-2 and TRBJ1-2, reads EAGVAQSPRYKIIEKRQSVAFWCNPISGHATLYWYQQILGQGPKLLIQFQNNGVVDDSQLPKDRFSAERLKGVDSTLKIQPAKLEDSAVYLCASASELGQGYGYTFGSGTRLTVV.